A selection of T cell receptor beta chains follows, all from one sample in a study of response to subunit inactivated influenza vaccine. TCRdb re-called the RT-PCR reads with MiXCR, one entry per CDR3 protein. The sample has roughly 700,000 distinct CDR3 sequences; more than 15% are singletons. This sample comprised PBMCs from blood, obtained 11 to 12 days after vaccination. These receptors all come from a man between 50 and 59 years old who received an inactivated influenza vaccine. Each CDR3 is given with its conserved first and last residue. D genes are given only for firm matches. Where a row states a size, it is once, few, many or the class of an expanded clone; other rows omit it.

d_call: .
j_call: TRBJ2-3
v_call: TRBV7-2
clone_size: few
cdr3_aa: CASSFLLSDTQYF
cdr3_nt: TGTGCCAGCAGCTTCTTACTCTCAGATACGCAGTATTTT

d_call: TRBD2
j_call: TRBJ2-1
v_call: TRBV10-3
clone_size: .
cdr3_aa: CAISESSGGRTYEQFF
cdr3_nt: TGTGCCATCAGTGAGTCGAGTGGCGGGAGGACCTATGAGCAGTTCTTC

d_call: TRBD2
j_call: TRBJ2-1
v_call: TRBV7-6
clone_size: .
cdr3_aa: CASSLVWTSEIYNEQFF
cdr3_nt: TGTGCCAGCAGCTTAGTCTGGACTAGCGAAATCTACAATGAGCAGTTCTTC

d_call: .
j_call: TRBJ2-3
v_call: TRBV7-8
clone_size: .
cdr3_aa: CASRAGFSDTQYF
cdr3_nt: TGTGCCAGCAGAGCCGGGTTTTCAGATACGCAGTATTTT

d_call: .
j_call: TRBJ2-2
v_call: TRBV4-1
clone_size: few
cdr3_aa: CASSQANGGWVNTGELFF
cdr3_nt: TGCGCCAGCAGCCAAGCCAACGGGGGTTGGGTGAACACCGGGGAGCTGTTTTTT

d_call: .
j_call: TRBJ1-1
v_call: TRBV23-1
clone_size: .
cdr3_aa: CASPKGGNTEAFF
cdr3_nt: TGCGCCAGCCCGAAAGGGGGGAACACTGAAGCTTTCTTT

d_call: .
j_call: TRBJ2-7
v_call: TRBV12-3/TRBV12-4
clone_size: few
cdr3_aa: CASSFGDSHYEQYF
cdr3_nt: TGTGCCAGCAGTTTCGGCGACTCCCACTACGAGCAGTACTTC

d_call: .
j_call: TRBJ2-5
v_call: TRBV12-3/TRBV12-4
clone_size: few
cdr3_aa: CASSSSLAGETQYF
cdr3_nt: TGTGCCAGCAGTTCAAGCTTAGCCGGGGAGACCCAGTACTTC

d_call: TRBD2
j_call: TRBJ2-1
v_call: TRBV29-1
clone_size: few
cdr3_aa: CSGTLSGGREQFF
cdr3_nt: TGCAGCGGAACTCTGAGCGGGGGGCGAGAGCAGTTCTTC

d_call: .
j_call: TRBJ1-2
v_call: TRBV20-1
clone_size: few
cdr3_aa: CSAKPPGQSDFGYTF
cdr3_nt: TGCAGTGCTAAACCGCCCGGACAGTCGGATTTTGGCTACACCTTC

d_call: TRBD1
j_call: TRBJ1-1
v_call: TRBV27
clone_size: many
cdr3_aa: CASSSPSLGQGGKEAFF
cdr3_nt: TGTGCCAGCAGTTCCCCATCCCTCGGACAGGGCGGAAAGGAAGCTTTCTTT

d_call: TRBD1
j_call: TRBJ1-2
v_call: TRBV5-1
clone_size: few
cdr3_aa: CASSPLTGGYGYTF
cdr3_nt: TGCGCCAGCAGCCCGCTGACAGGGGGCTATGGCTACACCTTC

d_call: .
j_call: TRBJ1-1
v_call: TRBV5-1
clone_size: few
cdr3_aa: CASSFTGENTEAFF
cdr3_nt: TGCGCCAGCAGCTTTACGGGAGAGAACACTGAAGCTTTCTTT

d_call: TRBD1
j_call: TRBJ1-1
v_call: TRBV18
clone_size: many
cdr3_aa: CASSPGQGTAFF
cdr3_nt: TGTGCCAGCTCACCCGGACAGGGGACCGCTTTCTTT

d_call: .
j_call: TRBJ2-5
v_call: TRBV7-6
clone_size: few
cdr3_aa: CASSLRVLETQYF
cdr3_nt: TGTGCCAGCAGCCTAAGAGTCCTAGAGACCCAGTACTTC

d_call: .
j_call: TRBJ2-3
v_call: TRBV7-2
clone_size: many
cdr3_aa: CASSLGPEFDTQYF
cdr3_nt: TGTGCCAGCAGCTTAGGCCCTGAGTTTGATACGCAGTATTTT

d_call: TRBD1
j_call: TRBJ2-7
v_call: TRBV6-2/TRBV6-3
clone_size: .
cdr3_aa: CASRTTGGTRDEQYF
cdr3_nt: TGTGCCAGCAGGACGACAGGGGGAACCAGGGACGAGCAGTACTTC

d_call: .
j_call: TRBJ2-2
v_call: TRBV12-3/TRBV12-4
clone_size: .
cdr3_aa: CASRPSRANTGELFF
cdr3_nt: TGTGCCAGCAGACCAAGCAGAGCGAACACCGGGGAGCTGTTTTTT

d_call: .
j_call: TRBJ1-2
v_call: TRBV7-2
clone_size: many
cdr3_aa: CASSLFPRYGYTF
cdr3_nt: TGTGCCAGCAGCTTATTCCCCCGCTATGGCTACACCTTC

d_call: TRBD2
j_call: TRBJ2-3
v_call: TRBV29-1
clone_size: few
cdr3_aa: CSVGLLVAGVPDTQYF
cdr3_nt: TGCAGCGTTGGACTATTGGTAGCGGGAGTTCCAGATACGCAGTATTTT

d_call: .
j_call: TRBJ1-1
v_call: TRBV3-1
clone_size: .
cdr3_aa: CASSPGFITEAFF
cdr3_nt: TGTGCCAGCAGCCCCGGATTTATCACTGAAGCTTTCTTT

d_call: .
j_call: TRBJ1-2
v_call: TRBV6-1
clone_size: .
cdr3_aa: CASTKQARDGYTF
cdr3_nt: TGTGCCAGCACCAAACAGGCTCGGGATGGCTACACCTTC

d_call: .
j_call: TRBJ2-7
v_call: TRBV20-1
clone_size: few
cdr3_aa: CSARGVFNYEQYF
cdr3_nt: TGCAGTGCTAGGGGGGTGTTTAACTACGAGCAGTACTTC

d_call: .
j_call: TRBJ1-1
v_call: TRBV5-5
clone_size: many
cdr3_aa: CASSWGPRVANTEAFF
cdr3_nt: TGTGCCAGCAGCTGGGGCCCCCGGGTAGCGAACACTGAAGCTTTCTTT

d_call: .
j_call: TRBJ2-3
v_call: TRBV5-1
clone_size: .
cdr3_aa: CASSRSTLAEDTQYF
cdr3_nt: TGCGCCAGCAGCAGATCCACCCTAGCTGAAGATACGCAGTATTTT

d_call: TRBD1
j_call: TRBJ2-2
v_call: TRBV6-5
clone_size: few
cdr3_aa: CASSYAGGVNTGELFF
cdr3_nt: TGTGCCAGCAGTTACGCAGGGGGCGTTAACACCGGGGAGCTGTTTTTT

d_call: TRBD1
j_call: TRBJ2-5
v_call: TRBV7-2
clone_size: .
cdr3_aa: CASSLDDRGKYF
cdr3_nt: TGTGCCAGCAGCTTAGATGACAGGGGAAAGTACTTC

d_call: .
j_call: TRBJ2-1
v_call: TRBV6-5
clone_size: few
cdr3_aa: CASRLPLEKQFF
cdr3_nt: TGTGCCAGCCGGTTACCTCTCGAGAAGCAGTTCTTC

d_call: .
j_call: TRBJ1-1
v_call: TRBV5-1
clone_size: few
cdr3_aa: CASSAGGGRTEAFF
cdr3_nt: TGCGCCAGCAGCGCCGGGGGGGGACGCACTGAAGCTTTCTTT

d_call: TRBD2
j_call: TRBJ2-3
v_call: TRBV6-2/TRBV6-3
clone_size: .
cdr3_aa: CASNYRLAGGPTDTQYF
cdr3_nt: TGTGCCAGCAATTACCGACTAGCGGGAGGGCCAACAGATACGCAGTATTTT

d_call: TRBD1
j_call: TRBJ2-7
v_call: TRBV3-1
clone_size: .
cdr3_aa: CASSSGTGGFREQYF
cdr3_nt: TGTGCCAGCAGCTCCGGGACAGGTGGTTTCAGGGAGCAGTACTTC

d_call: TRBD1
j_call: TRBJ1-6
v_call: TRBV6-2/TRBV6-3
clone_size: many
cdr3_aa: CASSYSRTGVLSPLHF
cdr3_nt: TGTGCCAGCAGTTACTCCAGGACAGGGGTTCTTTCACCCCTCCACTTT

d_call: .
j_call: TRBJ1-2
v_call: TRBV30
clone_size: few
cdr3_aa: CAWSKNTHYGYTF
cdr3_nt: TGTGCCTGGAGTAAAAACACACACTATGGCTACACCTTC

d_call: .
j_call: TRBJ2-3
v_call: TRBV10-3
clone_size: .
cdr3_aa: CAIMASGTDTQYF
cdr3_nt: TGTGCCATCATGGCTAGCGGCACAGATACGCAGTATTTT

d_call: TRBD2
j_call: TRBJ2-5
v_call: TRBV7-9
clone_size: many
cdr3_aa: CASSTRDYRLQETQYF
cdr3_nt: TGTGCCAGCAGCACCCGGGACTACCGACTCCAAGAGACCCAGTACTTC

d_call: TRBD2
j_call: TRBJ2-3
v_call: TRBV20-1
clone_size: .
cdr3_aa: CSARPGTSRADTQYF
cdr3_nt: TGCAGTGCTAGGCCTGGGACTAGCCGCGCAGATACGCAGTATTTT

d_call: .
j_call: TRBJ1-4
v_call: TRBV4-1
clone_size: few
cdr3_aa: CASSQVLGEKLFF
cdr3_nt: TGCGCCAGCAGCCAAGTGCTGGGGGAAAAACTGTTTTTT

d_call: TRBD2
j_call: TRBJ2-5
v_call: TRBV10-3
clone_size: few
cdr3_aa: CAISESKLLSGGSETQYF
cdr3_nt: TGTGCCATCAGTGAGTCGAAGCTCCTGAGCGGGGGGTCCGAGACCCAGTACTTC

d_call: TRBD2
j_call: TRBJ2-1
v_call: TRBV29-1
clone_size: many
cdr3_aa: CSAVGTNQYNEQFF
cdr3_nt: TGCAGCGCTGTGGGGACTAACCAATACAATGAGCAGTTCTTC

d_call: TRBD1
j_call: TRBJ2-3
v_call: TRBV5-1
clone_size: .
cdr3_aa: CASSLEGQRPLSTDTQYF
cdr3_nt: TGCGCCAGCAGCTTGGAGGGACAGCGGCCCTTGAGCACAGATACGCAGTATTTT

d_call: .
j_call: TRBJ2-7
v_call: TRBV12-3/TRBV12-4
clone_size: many
cdr3_aa: CASSLDSFYEQYF
cdr3_nt: TGTGCCAGCAGTTTAGACAGCTTCTACGAGCAGTACTTC

d_call: .
j_call: TRBJ2-7
v_call: TRBV7-9
clone_size: few
cdr3_aa: CASSLGLGMGQEQYF
cdr3_nt: TGTGCCAGCAGCTTAGGGTTAGGGATGGGGCAGGAGCAGTACTTC

d_call: .
j_call: TRBJ1-4
v_call: TRBV10-3
clone_size: .
cdr3_aa: CAISGGRRNEKLFF
cdr3_nt: TGTGCCATCAGTGGTGGGAGGAGGAATGAAAAACTGTTTTTT

d_call: .
j_call: TRBJ2-7
v_call: TRBV12-3/TRBV12-4
clone_size: .
cdr3_aa: CASRGRADSSYEQYF
cdr3_nt: TGTGCCAGCAGGGGGCGAGCGGATAGCTCCTACGAGCAGTACTTC

d_call: TRBD2
j_call: TRBJ2-3
v_call: TRBV7-3
clone_size: many
cdr3_aa: CASSFSGTADTQYF
cdr3_nt: TGTGCCAGCAGTTTTAGCGGGACTGCAGATACGCAGTATTTT